Detailed here is one TCR beta chain. The data originate from a study of cytomegalovirus exposure and HLA in healthy donors. The study ran its PCR with 60 Vbeta and 13 Jbeta primers. Data came from immunoSEQ multiplex PCR; TCRdb stores just in-frame clones and leaves some out. Here the sample spans approximately 150,000 clones, approximately 80% being singletons. V lost 7 bases, J lost 7 bases, and 11 bases stayed unmatched. The CDR3 length is 14 residues. Looked up from germline, CDR1 is SGHTA and CDR2 is FQGNSA. V and J are TRBV7-2 and TRBJ1-2; the match to TRBD1 covers 8 bases. The sequenced sample consisted of PBMCs. The source is a middle-aged woman in good health and CMV-seronegative. CDR3 amino acids: CASTPLGQGFGYTF. CDR3 in DNA: TGTGCCAGCACCCCCCTCGGACAGGGATTTGGCTACACCTTC.